This T cell receptor (beta chain) was obtained from a study of blood T cells in healthy people across ages. Broader study findings: With unsorted PBMCs, a conclusive comparison of naive versus antigen-experienced cells was not possible. It was the long-lived donors that had more naive CD4+ cells and higher diversity than aged donors.

This clonotype was observed many times. Its cognate antigen is unknown. The CDR3 contains 18 residues. Germline CDR1 is SNHLY and CDR2 is FYNNEI. Trimming took off 5 bases at V and 3 bases at J, with 20 bases between the two ends. A second about 6 to 12 cycle PCR used barcoded and J-beta primers. A template-switch adaptor containing 12 random nucleotides labeled each cDNA molecule. TCRdb reprocessed the 5' RACE reads via MiXCR and lists one record per CDR3 protein. The sample yields roughly 680,000 distinct CDR3 sequences, 52% seen once. The clonotype was recovered from a woman aged 80 or over in good health. What was sequenced was blood. The J gene is TRBJ2-6, the V gene TRBV2, with D perhaps TRBD1 (6 bases). This chain's CDR3 is CASSQTGTRNRGANVLTF. The CDR3 DNA sequence: TGTGCCAGCAGTCAAACAGGGACGCGAAACCGTGGGGCCAACGTCCTGACTTTC.